This T cell receptor (beta chain) appears in the sequencing data of a study of T cells in Graves' hyperthyroidism and ophthalmopathy. Germline V CDR1 and CDR2: MDHEN, SYDVKM. The CDR3 extends over 15 amino acids. V lost 2 bases and J lost 6, with 17 bases in between. It was RNA transcripts that yielded the amplified TCR beta CDR3 regions. In the first-round RT-PCR of the TCR CDR3, the HTBI primer set was used. TCRdb redid the calling of the multiplex PCR reads with MiXCR, one entry per CDR3 protein. The sample gives roughly 630,000 distinct CDR3 sequences, around a sixth of which show up once; about 7% is in the top ten. This clonotype was counted between two and nine times. No progression to ophthalmopathy during 18 months of follow-up defined stable disease. Each diagnosis drew on symptoms, thyroxine, TRAb, thyroid ultrasound and orbital computed tomography findings.

The clonotype comes from a woman aged 25 to 45 with Graves' hyperthyroidism. The rearrangement links TRBV28 to TRBJ2-7; D gene unclear. Material for sequencing was blood. The CDR3 spells CASSLQGPPEFEQYF. CDR3 coding DNA: TGTGCCAGCAGTTTACAAGGACCGCCGGAGTTCGAGCAGTACTTC.